This T cell receptor (beta chain) was found in a study of tumor-infiltrating lymphocytes in localized non-small cell lung cancer. Trimming cost V 5 bases and J 2 bases; bases outside gene matches: 5. Germline lookup yields CDR1 SQVTM and CDR2 ANQGSEA. The CDR3 spans 13 residues. The table came from immunoSEQ multiplex PCR; TCRdb's copy has only in-frame clones and leaves some out. The table includes 5,800 or so clones, around 71% detected once. This sequence originates from a human donor with non-small cell lung cancer. This chain connects TRBV29-1 to TRBJ2-7; 8 bases are a match to TRBD1. The sample comprised uninvolved lung tissue not adjacent to the tumor. The CDR3 sequence: CSVPGQGPYEQYF. CDR3 in DNA: TGCAGCGTTCCCGGACAGGGCCCCTACGAGCAGTACTTC.